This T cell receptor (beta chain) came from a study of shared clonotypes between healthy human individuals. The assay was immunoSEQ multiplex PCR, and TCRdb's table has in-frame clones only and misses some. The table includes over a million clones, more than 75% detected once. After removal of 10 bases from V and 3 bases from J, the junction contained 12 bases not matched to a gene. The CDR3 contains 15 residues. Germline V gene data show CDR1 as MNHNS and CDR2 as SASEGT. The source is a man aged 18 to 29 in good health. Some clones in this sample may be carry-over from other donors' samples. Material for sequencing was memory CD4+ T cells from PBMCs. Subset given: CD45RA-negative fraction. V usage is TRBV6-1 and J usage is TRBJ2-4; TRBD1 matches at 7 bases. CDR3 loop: CAIIKNRGNKNIQYF. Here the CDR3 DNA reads TGTGCCATCATAAAGAACAGGGGAAACAAAAACATTCAGTACTTC.